Following are 9 T cell receptor beta chains from one sample sequenced in a study of T cells in women clearing cervical HPV infection. Only in-frame clones appear in the TCRdb table, and some are missing; sequencing was by immunoSEQ multiplex PCR. The sample includes roughly 50,000 clones. Sequencing used blood buffy coat. Every receptor here comes from a woman between 18 and 69 years old with a cervical HPV16 infection that either progressed to CIN3+ or cleared (not recorded which).

For this clone: The read halts 3 residues ahead of the CDR3 end, with the missing end drawn from the germline J gene. The chain joins TRBV20-1 to TRBJ2-7; unclear D gene. The germline CDR1 and CDR2 sequences are DFQATT and SNEGSKA (reference sequence). This CDR3 is 12 amino acids long. Trimming shortened V by 0 bases and J by 4 bases, and 7 bases separated the two germline ends. CDR3 in amino acids: CSARESGYEQYF. CDR3 DNA, as far as it was read: TGCAGTGCTAGAGAGTCCGGGTACGAG.

The CDR3 spells CASSTGTLYNEQFF. The CDR3 DNA, read in part, is TGTGCCAGTAGTACCGGGACTCTCTACAATGAG. This chain joins TRBV19 and TRBJ2-1; D might be TRBD2 (6 bases). The CDR3 end is not reached by the read, which stops 3 residues before it; the germline J gene fills it in. CDR3 size: 14 residues. V was pared by 4 bases and J by 3 bases, with 10 bases between. Germline-derived CDR1 and CDR2 are LNHDA and SQIVND (reference sequence).

As regards this clone: From the germline J gene comes the end of the CDR3, since the read stops 3 residues before it. V usage is TRBV7-2 and J usage is TRBJ2-7, with D tentatively TRBD1 (5 bases). Germline CDR1 and CDR2: SGHTA and FQGNSA. The V end lost 1 base, the J end lost 6 bases, and 16 bases lay between the germline ends. This CDR3 is built from 15 residues. CDR3 loop: CASSLGGKGSIEQYF. The sequenced CDR3 bases are TGTGCCAGCAGCTTAGGCGGAAAGGGGTCAATCGAG.

A remark on this clone: The read gets to within 3 residues of the CDR3 end, and the germline J gene fills in the rest. The V and J genes are TRBV2 and TRBJ1-2; 8 bases are shared with TRBD1. Looked up from germline, CDR1 is SNHLY and CDR2 is FYNNEI. This CDR3 spans 10 amino acids. CDR3 DNA (partial): TGTGCCAGCAGTTGGGACAGG. Translation gives CASSWDR. In full, the CDR3 is CASSWDRYTF.

A remark on this clone: The read halts 3 residues ahead of the CDR3 end, with the missing end drawn from the germline J gene. The chain uses TRBV18 and TRBJ1-1, with D unclear. Germline CDR1 and CDR2: KGHSH and LQKENI. Between the trimmed V and J ends, which lost 3 bases and 7 bases, there was a span of 12 bases. The CDR3 is 13 residues long. Incomplete CDR3 DNA: TGTGCCAGCTCACCTGGCCCCACGCTTGAA. It is translated as CASSPGPTLE. The entire CDR3 reads CASSPGPTLEAFF.

Regarding this clone: From the germline J gene comes the end of the CDR3, since the read stops 3 residues before it. J is TRBJ2-3 and V is TRBV7-6; TRBD2 matches 8 bases. Germline V gives CDR1 SGHVS, CDR2 FNYEAQ. This CDR3 contains 15 residues. The chain's CDR3 is CASKLAEGYQETQYF. The CDR3 bases that were read are TGTGCCAGCAAACTAGCGGAGGGGTACCAAGAGACG.

To note about this clone: The read gets to within 3 residues of the CDR3 end, and the germline J gene fills in the rest. The chain links TRBV5-1 to TRBJ1-4; tentative D call: TRBD1 (5 bases). The germline V gene encodes CDR1 SGHRS and CDR2 YFSETQ. This CDR3 region has 16 residues. The CDR3 reads CASSQGVSSYNSPLFF. The covered CDR3 bases are TGCGCCAGCAGCCAAGGGGTTAGCTCCTATAATTCACCA.

A word on this clone: The read is 3 residues too short to cover the CDR3 end, so that end is filled in from the germline J gene. The rearrangement links TRBV11-3 to TRBJ2-3; tentative D call: TRBD2 (6 bases). This CDR3 has 15 residues. Germline lookup yields CDR1 SGHNT and CDR2 YENEEA. The part of the CDR3 DNA that was read is TGTGCCAGCAGCTCCAGGGAGAGCGGGCTGGAGACG. Translating gives CASSSRESGLET. The whole CDR3 is CASSSRESGLETQYF. The full variable domain, completed using reference TRBV11-3 and TRBJ2-3, is EAGVVQSPRYKIIEKKQPVAFWCNPISGHNTLYWYLQNLGQGPELLIRYENEEAVDDSQLPKDRFSAERLKGVDSTLKIQPAELGDSAVYLCASSSRESGLETQYFGPGTRLTVL.

With respect to this clone: The read terminates 3 residues before the CDR3 end, so the remaining end is supplied by the germline J gene. The chain has TRBV5-1 and TRBJ2-2, with TRBD2 matching over 7 bases. The J segment lost 3 bases and the V segment lost 6 bases, leaving 2 bases of the junction unmatched. This CDR3 comprises 13 residues. The V gene's germline CDR1 is SGHRS and CDR2 YFSETQ. The CDR3 spells CASKTSDTGELFF. Partial CDR3 DNA: TGCGCCAGCAAAACTAGCGACACCGGGGAG.